This T cell receptor (beta chain) was observed in a study of shared clonotypes between healthy human individuals. The wider study: Plates per donor: three CD4 naive, three CD4 memory, two CD8 naive, one CD8 memory.

Only in-frame clones appear in the TCRdb table, and some are missing; sequencing was by immunoSEQ multiplex PCR. This sample has more than 2 million clones, with 85% to 95% found just once. The CD4+ fraction was divided into a CD45RA+ naive subset and a CD45RA-negative memory subset. The CDR3 runs 16 residues. Germline CDR1 and CDR2: SNHLY and FYNNEI. Germline trimming cut 5 bases from V and 2 bases from J; bases unmatched to any gene: 8. The chain couples TRBV2 to TRBJ1-5, with 8 bases lining up with TRBD1. The sample was naive CD4+ T cells sorted from blood. Subset given: CD45RA+ positively selected. The TCR sequence derives from a man aged 18 to 29 in good health. CDR3: CASSPRTGLGNQPQHF. CDR3 DNA: TGTGCCAGCAGTCCCCGGACAGGGCTGGGCAATCAGCCCCAGCATTTT.